The next 19 T cell receptor beta chains were all read from a single sample in a study of T-cell memory formation after mild COVID-19. TCRdb re-analysed the 5' RACE reads in MiXCR, keeping a single row per CDR3 protein. The sample includes under 400,000 distinct CDR3 sequences, under 30% of them seen just once. Input material: PBMCs or a T cell subset sorted from them (not recorded which). The receptor set was obtained from an adult woman who had mild COVID-19 (a few samples of this study predate the infection). Cell type and time point are not known.

V is TRBV5-1 and J is TRBJ1-2; 9 bases fit TRBD1. This CDR3 region has 13 residues. V lost 3 bases to trimming and J lost 5 bases; unmatched junction nucleotides: 2. The V gene's germline CDR1 is SGHRS and CDR2 YFSETQ. The CDR3, as DNA: TGCGCCAGCAGCTGGGGGACAGGGTATGGCTACACCTTC. Protein product: CASSWGTGYGYTF.

The rearrangement links TRBV12-3 or TRBV12-4 to TRBJ1-1, with TRBD1 identical over 9 bases. The trim removed 4 bases at V and 5 bases at J, leaving 5 bases unmatched. This CDR3 is 14 amino acids long. The CDR3, as DNA: TGTGCCAGCAGTTCAAGGACAGGGGCGACTGAAGCTTTCTTT. Translation: CASSSRTGATEAFF.

The CDR3 nucleotides read TGTGCCTCCCGAGGCTACTCCAACACAGATACGCAGTATTTT. Translation gives CASRGYSNTDTQYF. The chain combines TRBV10-3 with TRBJ2-3; D unresolved. Trimming stripped 11 bases from V and 2 bases from J, with 17 bases between. Germline V gives CDR1 ENHRY, CDR2 SYGVKD. The CDR3 consists of 14 residues.

This clonotype was detected only once. The CDR3 loop reads CASSLDRSGTGELFF. CDR3 DNA: TGTGCCAGCAGCTTAGATCGCAGCGGTACCGGGGAGCTGTTTTTT. The genes are TRBV7-9 and TRBJ2-2; the D gene is possibly TRBD2 (5 bases). CDR3 length: 15 amino acids. With 1 base removed from V and 5 bases from J, the gap between germline ends came to 11 bases. In germline, CDR1 is SEHNR, CDR2 FQNEAQ (reference sequence).

V gene TRBV7-3 combines with J gene TRBJ1-1, with 7 bases that match TRBD1. CDR3 length: 15 residues. Per the germline V gene, CDR1 is SGHTA and CDR2 is FQGTGA. V lost 3 bases to trimming and J lost 1 base; unmatched junction nucleotides: 5. The CDR3 DNA is TGTGCCAGCAGCTTCACCGGGACAGCGAACACTGAAGCTTTCTTT. It is translated as CASSFTGTANTEAFF.

This clonotype has more than one count but fewer than ten. The rearrangement joins TRBV19 to TRBJ2-1; 7 positions match TRBD1. Per the germline V gene, CDR1 is LNHDA and CDR2 is SQIVND (reference sequence). V dropped 7 bases and J dropped 1; count of bases not matched to a gene: 4. This CDR3 comprises 14 residues. The CDR3 DNA reads as TGTGCCAGTAAGACAGGGTCATCCTACAATGAGCAGTTCTTC. Its translation: CASKTGSSYNEQFF.

This rearrangement joins TRBV5-1 to TRBJ2-3; 9 nucleotides line up with TRBD1. The CDR3 has 14 residues. Unmatched junction bases numbered 4, after V lost 4 bases and J lost 4 bases. The germline V gene has CDR1 SGHRS and CDR2 YFSETQ. CDR3 DNA sequence: TGCGCCAGCAGCAGGGGACAGGGACCAGATACGCAGTATTTT. Translated, it gives CASSRGQGPDTQYF.

The sample holds a few counts of this clonotype. CDR3 coding DNA: TGCGCCAGCACCAACTGGGCGGGAACTAATTCACCCCTCCACTTT. It yields the protein CASTNWAGTNSPLHF. V usage is TRBV5-1 and J usage is TRBJ1-6; D unclear. The CDR3 is made up of 15 amino acids. Germline lookup yields CDR1 SGHRS and CDR2 YFSETQ. Trimming removed 6 bases at V and 6 bases at J, with 16 bases between.

This clonotype was observed a few times. The V and J genes are TRBV11-2 and TRBJ2-2; 8 bases match TRBD2. In germline, CDR1 is SGHAT, CDR2 FQNNGV. The junction had 2 bases not matched to a gene; V was cut back by 7 bases and J by 1 base. CDR3 length: 14 residues. CDR3 nucleotides: TGTGCCAGCAAGCGGGAGTTGAACACCGGGGAGCTGTTTTTT. Its translation is CASKRELNTGELFF.

This clonotype was counted only a few times. The chain combines TRBV5-1 with TRBJ1-1; D not resolved. The CDR3 sequence is 13 residues long. Germline loops: CDR1 SGHRS, CDR2 YFSETQ. V lost 4 bases, J lost 10 bases, and 17 bases lay in between. The CDR3 reads CASSGMDLDVAFF. CDR3 in DNA: TGCGCCAGCAGCGGAATGGACCTCGATGTAGCTTTCTTT.

The genes are TRBV12-3 or TRBV12-4 and TRBJ2-7, with 9 bases fitting TRBD1. Trimming removed 6 bases from V and 6 bases from J; junction bases left unmatched: 18. This CDR3 has 17 amino acids. CDR3 amino acids: CASSSARTGTGSVEQYF. Here the CDR3 DNA reads TGTGCCAGCAGCTCAGCCCGAACCGGGACAGGGTCCGTCGAGCAGTACTTC.

The chain recombines TRBV7-6 with TRBJ2-2; D not resolved. V was shortened by 2 bases and J by 5 bases, with 3 bases between the two germline ends. Germline V gene lookup returns CDR1 SGHVS and CDR2 FNYEAQ. This CDR3 is built from 12 residues. The CDR3 DNA sequence: TGTGCCAGCAGCTTAATTACCGGGGAGCTGTTTTTT. Its protein is CASSLITGELFF. Complete variable domain (other parts from reference TRBV7-6 and TRBJ2-2): GAGVSQSPRYKVTKRGQDVALRCDPISGHVSLYWYRQALGQGPEFLTYFNYEAQQDKSGLPNDRFSAERPEGSISTLTIQRTEQRDSAMYRCASSLITGELFFGEGSRLTVL.

Comment on this clonotype: The CDR3 ends on some other residue instead of the conserved phenylalanine or tryptophan, so this is likely a read error. The chain has TRBV12-3 or TRBV12-4 and TRBJ2-1; D remains unclear. Trimming shortened V by 1 base and J by 10 bases, and 11 bases separated the two germline ends. The CDR3 is 13 amino acids. The CDR3 region has the DNA TGTGCCAGCAGTTTAGGGGTTTACTACGAGCAGTTCTTA. Translating it yields CASSLGVYYEQFL.

This chain connects TRBV4-1 to TRBJ1-2; weak D call: TRBD1 (6 bases). The CDR3 contains 16 residues. Trimming took 1 base from V and 1 from J, leaving 13 bases between them. Germline assignment: CDR1 MGHRA and CDR2 YSYEKL. The CDR3 DNA follows: TGCGCCAGCAGCCAAGCCTGGGCAGGGGTTAACTATGGCTACACCTTC. As protein: CASSQAWAGVNYGYTF.

The V gene is TRBV4-1, the J gene TRBJ2-1; D might be TRBD1 (5 bases). Germline values: CDR1 MGHRA, CDR2 YSYEKL. This CDR3 contains 13 residues. Trimming pared 3 bases from V and 5 bases from J, leaving 8 bases between. The CDR3 DNA reads TGCGCCAGCAGCCAGATACAGGACAATGAGCAGTTCTTC. Translated, it gives CASSQIQDNEQFF.

The table lists this clonotype with a few counts. This chain links TRBV20-1 with TRBJ2-6; 7 bases align to TRBD1. The CDR3 is 15 amino acids. The V and J ends lost 6 bases and 0 bases, in that order; junction bases with no gene match: 5. Germline assignment: CDR1 DFQATT and CDR2 SNEGSKA (reference sequence). The CDR3 loop is CSAPDRSSGANVLTF. In nucleotides, the CDR3 is TGCAGTGCGCCGGACAGGAGCTCTGGGGCCAACGTCCTGACTTTC.

There are many counts of this clonotype. The V and J genes are TRBV7-9 and TRBJ2-7; tentative D call: TRBD2 (5 bases). In germline, CDR1 is SEHNR, CDR2 FQNEAQ (reference sequence). The CDR3 consists of 13 residues. The V gene lost 3 bases and the J gene lost 2 bases, with 8 bases spanning the gap. Written as DNA, the CDR3 is TGTGCCAGCAGCTTCGCTAGCCCCTACGAGCAGTACTTC. This codes for CASSFASPYEQYF.

The CDR3 protein is CASSYSYRAEAFF. In nucleotides, the CDR3 is TGTGCCAGCAGTTACTCGTACAGGGCTGAAGCTTTCTTT. The V call is TRBV6-5, the J call TRBJ1-1; D is perhaps TRBD1 (6 bases). The V end was cut by 0 bases, the J end by 6 bases, with 8 bases between. This CDR3 region has 13 residues. CDR1 is MNHEY, CDR2 SVGAGI, per germline.

J is TRBJ1-1 and V is TRBV4-3; D call uncertain. The CDR3 is 15 amino acids. Germline V gene sequence: CDR1 LGHNA, CDR2 YSLEER. V lost 5 bases, J lost 3 bases, and 16 bases lay in between. CDR3 loop: CASSALGARDTEAFF. CDR3 in DNA: TGCGCCAGCAGCGCTCTAGGCGCGAGGGACACTGAAGCTTTCTTT.